The clone carrying this TCR beta chain was seen many times. Its antigen is currently unknown. The missing CDR3 end, 3 residues past where the read stops, is filled in from the germline J gene. The sample is drawn from a study of T cell clonality in common variable immunodeficiency. The protocol was immunoSEQ multiplex PCR, while the TCRdb copy is restricted to in-frame clones and leaves out a portion. Reported are around 20,000 clones, none seen only once; the ten largest carry approximately 2%. Study conclusions and caveats: Fewer deletions and N-nucleotide insertions were reportedly seen in common variable immunodeficiency TCR beta sequences.

CDR3 length: 16 amino acids. The germline V gene has CDR1 SQVTM and CDR2 ANQGSEA. The sample was peripheral blood mononuclear cells. This TCR came from a human donor with common variable immunodeficiency. The J gene is TRBJ1-5, the V gene TRBV29-1, with a possible D match to TRBD1 (6 bases). The CDR3 here is CSVDGRGGARDGPQHF. CDR3 DNA, as far as it was read: TGCAGCGTTGATGGACGCGGGGGGGCACGGGACGGACCC.